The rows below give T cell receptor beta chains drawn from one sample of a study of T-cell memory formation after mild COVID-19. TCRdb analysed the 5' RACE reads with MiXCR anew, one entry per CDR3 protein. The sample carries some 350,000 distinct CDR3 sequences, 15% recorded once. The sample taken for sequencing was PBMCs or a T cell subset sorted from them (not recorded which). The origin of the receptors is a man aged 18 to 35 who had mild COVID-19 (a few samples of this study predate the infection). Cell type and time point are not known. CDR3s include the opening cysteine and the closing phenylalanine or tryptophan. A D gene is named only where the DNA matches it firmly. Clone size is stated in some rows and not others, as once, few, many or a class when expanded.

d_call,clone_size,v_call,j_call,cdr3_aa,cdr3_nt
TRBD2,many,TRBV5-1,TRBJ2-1,CASSQDGGVYNEQFF,TGCGCCAGCAGCCAGGACGGGGGGGTGTACAATGAGCAGTTCTTC
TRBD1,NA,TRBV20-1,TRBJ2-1,CSAGTGARVNEQFF,TGCAGTGCCGGGACAGGGGCGAGGGTCAATGAGCAGTTCTTC
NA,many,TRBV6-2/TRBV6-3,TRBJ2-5,CASSYSGRQETQYF,TGTGCCAGCAGTTACTCGGGGCGGCAGGAGACCCAGTACTTC
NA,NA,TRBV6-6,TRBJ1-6,CASSYRAPLNNSPLHF,TGTGCCAGCAGTTACAGGGCTCCCTTAAATAATTCACCCCTCCACTTT
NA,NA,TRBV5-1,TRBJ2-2,CASSLATGIPGELFF,TGCGCCAGCAGCTTGGCCACAGGGATCCCCGGGGAGCTGTTTTTT
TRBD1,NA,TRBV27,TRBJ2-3,CASSLAGQGAWLDTQYF,TGTGCCAGCAGTTTAGCAGGACAGGGGGCTTGGTTAGATACGCAGTATTTT
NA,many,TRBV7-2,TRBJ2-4,CASSPGILAKNIQYF,TGTGCCAGCAGCCCCGGGATATTAGCCAAAAACATTCAGTACTTC
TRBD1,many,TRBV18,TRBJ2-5,CASSPGQDLETQYF,TGTGCCAGCTCACCGGGACAGGATTTGGAGACCCAGTACTTC
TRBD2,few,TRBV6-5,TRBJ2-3,CASWTSGASTDTQYF,TGTGCCAGCTGGACTAGCGGGGCCAGCACAGATACGCAGTATTTT
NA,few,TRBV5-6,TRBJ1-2,CASSLARTSYGYTF,TGTGCCAGCAGCTTGGCAAGGACATCCTATGGCTACACCTTC
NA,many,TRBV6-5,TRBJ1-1,CASSTFYEAFF,TGTGCCAGCAGCACCTTCTATGAAGCTTTCTTT
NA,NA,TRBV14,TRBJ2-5,CASSQPDSSQYF,TGTGCCAGCAGCCAACCTGACAGCTCCCAGTACTTC
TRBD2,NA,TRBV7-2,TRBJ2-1,CASSYGGNNEQFF,TGTGCCAGCAGCTACGGGGGGAACAATGAGCAGTTCTTC
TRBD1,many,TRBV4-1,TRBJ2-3,CASSQEGPGQGMTDTQYF,TGCGCCAGCAGCCAAGAGGGCCCAGGACAGGGGATGACAGATACGCAGTATTTT
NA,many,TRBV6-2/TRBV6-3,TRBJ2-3,CASSYSGTDTQYF,TGTGCCAGCTCATATAGCGGCACAGATACGCAGTATTTT
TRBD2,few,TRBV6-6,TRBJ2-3,CASSYSLTGGGTDTQYF,TGTGCCAGCAGTTACTCGCTAACGGGGGGGGGCACAGATACGCAGTATTTT
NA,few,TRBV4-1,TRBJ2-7,CASSQVGGAYEQYF,TGCGCCAGCAGCCAAGTTGGTGGGGCCTACGAGCAGTACTTC
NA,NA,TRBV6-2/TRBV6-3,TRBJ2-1,CASSYRLSTNEQFF,TGTGCCAGCAGTTACCGACTAAGTACGAATGAGCAGTTCTTC
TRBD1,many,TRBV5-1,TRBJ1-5,CASSPGQGGNQPQHF,TGCGCCAGCAGCCCTGGACAGGGCGGCAATCAGCCCCAGCATTTT
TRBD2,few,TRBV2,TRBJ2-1,CASTREGPSGTSLFF,TGTGCCAGCACCAGAGAGGGGCCCTCCGGGACTAGTCTGTTCTTC
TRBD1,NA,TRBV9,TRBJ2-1,CASSGGDRYYNEQFF,TGTGCCAGCAGCGGGGGGGACAGGTATTACAATGAGCAGTTCTTC
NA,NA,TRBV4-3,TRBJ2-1,CASRTGYSSYNEQFF,TGCGCCAGCCGGACGGGGTATTCTTCCTACAATGAGCAGTTCTTC
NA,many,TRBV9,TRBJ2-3,CASSPFTDTQYF,TGTGCCAGCAGCCCCTTCACAGATACGCAGTATTTT
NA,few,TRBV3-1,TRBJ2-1,CASSHRVYEQFF,TGTGCCAGCAGCCACAGGGTTTATGAGCAGTTCTTC
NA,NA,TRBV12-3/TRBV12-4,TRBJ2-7,CASSLRGQRVEQYF,TGTGCCAGCAGTTTACGGGGTCAAAGGGTCGAGCAGTACTTC
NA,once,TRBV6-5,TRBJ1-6,CASSYRTANSPLHF,TGTGCCAGCAGTTACCGGACAGCCAATTCACCCCTCCACTTT